Presented here are 28 T cell receptor beta chains from one specimen sequenced in a study of CD8 T cells in Susac syndrome. The authors reverse transcribed roughly 0.5 to 1 ug RNA with random hexamers. TCRdb reprocessed the immunoSEQ multiplex PCR reads via MiXCR and lists one record per CDR3 protein. Among tens of thousands of distinct CDR3 sequences listed, 85% to 95% were seen once. The sequencing sample was made of CD8+ T cells from PBMCs. Receptors originate from a human donor with Susac syndrome.

V usage is TRBV5-6 and J usage is TRBJ2-6, with D unresolved. Germline loops: CDR1 SGHDT, CDR2 YYEEEE. The germline V and J ends were trimmed by 4 bases and 0 bases, with 8 bases remaining between them. The CDR3 covers 15 residues. The CDR3 region has the DNA TGTGCCAGCAGCAACACTCCCTCTGGGGCCAACGTCCTGACTTTC. The encoded protein is CASSNTPSGANVLTF.

A single count supports this clonotype. The J gene is TRBJ1-2, the V gene TRBV6-2 or TRBV6-3; tentative D call: TRBD1 (5 bases). Trimming removed 7 bases at V and 6 bases at J, with 18 bases between. The CDR3 has 14 residues. CDR1 MNHEY and CDR2 SVGEGT come from the germline V gene. The CDR3 coding sequence is TGTGCCAGCACCGGAGACCGGACATATCATGGCTACACCTTC. Translated, it gives CASTGDRTYHGYTF.

This chain connects TRBV5-5 to TRBJ2-1, with D unresolved. The germline V gene encodes CDR1 SGHKS and CDR2 YYEKEE (reference sequence). V lost 0 bases and J 0 bases, leaving 10 bases between the germline ends. The CDR3 is made up of 16 amino acids. Written as DNA, the CDR3 is TGTGCCAGCAGCTTGGAAGGGTCAAGCTCCTACAATGAGCAGTTCTTC. It specifies CASSLEGSSSYNEQFF.

This chain joins TRBV5-6 and TRBJ2-3; TRBD2 matches 7 bases. The CDR3 extends over 16 amino acids. Germline values: CDR1 SGHDT, CDR2 YYEEEE. V trimming: 0 bases; J trimming: 2 bases; junction bases outside the gene matches: 6. The CDR3 is CASSLDGRGYTDTQYF. In nucleotides, the CDR3 is TGTGCCAGCAGCTTGGATGGGCGGGGGTACACAGATACGCAGTATTTT.

The V call is TRBV29-1, the J call TRBJ2-2; 8 bases agree with TRBD2. Looked up from germline, CDR1 is SQVTM and CDR2 is ANQGSEA. V lost 5 bases to trimming and J lost 4 bases; unmatched junction nucleotides: 9. This CDR3 region has 15 residues. The CDR3 DNA follows: TGCAGCGTTACCGGGACTAGTCCGGTCACCGGGGAGCTGTTTTTT. This encodes CSVTGTSPVTGELFF.

The rearrangement joins TRBV25-1 to TRBJ1-5, with D hard to call. Trimming shortened V by 3 bases and J by 3 bases, and 6 bases separated the two germline ends. This CDR3 has 13 amino acids. CDR1 is MGHDK and CDR2 is SYGVNS in the germline V gene. CDR3: CASSEGINQPQHF. The CDR3 DNA is TGTGCCAGCAGTGAGGGGATCAATCAGCCCCAGCATTTT.

The chain joins TRBV20-1 to TRBJ2-3, with 13 bases that match TRBD2. CDR3 length equals 13 residues. Germline V gene lookup returns CDR1 DFQATT and CDR2 SNEGSKA (reference sequence). With 6 bases clipped from V and 6 bases from J, the junction kept 3 bases outside the gene matches. The CDR3 region has the DNA TGCAGTGCCGGGACTAGCGGGACCGATACGCAGTATTTT. Amino acids: CSAGTSGTDTQYF.

This chain connects TRBV9 to TRBJ1-1; possible D gene TRBD1, 6 bases. CDR1 SGDLS and CDR2 YYNGEE come from the germline V gene. The CDR3 has 16 amino acids. V was cut by 1 base and J by 2 bases, with 15 bases left in between. CDR3 in amino acids: CASSVQGSGTNTEAFF. CDR3 DNA sequence: TGTGCCAGCAGCGTACAGGGGTCAGGGACAAACACTGAAGCTTTCTTT. Based on the CDR3 plus reference TRBV9 and TRBJ1-1, the full variable domain is DSGVTQTPKHLITATGQRVTLRCSPRSGDLSVYWYQQSLDQGLQFLIQYYNGEERAKGNILERFSAQQFPDLHSELNLSSLELGDSALYFCASSVQGSGTNTEAFFGQGTRLTVV.

The chain couples TRBV6-2 or TRBV6-3 to TRBJ2-6; the match to TRBD1 covers 7 bases. This CDR3 is 16 amino acids long. The trim removed 5 bases at V and 3 bases at J, leaving 7 bases unmatched. Looked up from germline, CDR1 is MNHEY and CDR2 is SVGEGT. DNA of the CDR3: TGTGCCAGCAGTCCCCTAGGGGGCGATGGGGCCAACGTCCTGACTTTC. It is translated as CASSPLGGDGANVLTF.

The J gene is TRBJ2-7, the V gene TRBV20-1, with D possibly being TRBD2 (6 bases). V shed 6 bases and J shed 6 bases, with 18 bases lying between them. Germline CDR1 reads DFQATT; CDR2 reads SNEGSKA (reference sequence). The CDR3 consists of 13 residues. DNA for the CDR3: TGCAGTGCCCTGGGTTGGGAGGATTTCGAGCAGTACTTC. As protein: CSALGWEDFEQYF.

The V call is TRBV20-1, the J call TRBJ2-1; D might be TRBD2 (6 bases). The germline gives CDR1 DFQATT, CDR2 SNEGSKA (reference sequence). This CDR3 region has 16 residues. V lost 5 bases, J lost 6 bases, and 23 bases lay in between. CDR3 protein: CSAGTWGDWGTNEQFF. The DNA for the CDR3 is TGCAGTGCTGGGACCTGGGGGGACTGGGGTACCAATGAGCAGTTCTTC.

The V call is TRBV4-2, the J call TRBJ2-3; 9 bases align to TRBD2. Trimming removed 4 bases from V and 1 base from J; junction bases left unmatched: 3. CDR3 length: 15 residues. Germline values: CDR1 LGHNA, CDR2 YNFKEQ. The CDR3 loop reads CASSLAGVGTDTQYF. CDR3 DNA: TGTGCCAGCAGCCTAGCGGGAGTGGGCACAGATACGCAGTATTTT.

This chain joins TRBV6-5 and TRBJ2-7; 11 bases align to TRBD2. V lost 6 bases, J lost 3 bases, and 7 bases stayed unmatched. The CDR3 is 15 amino acids. Germline V gene lookup returns CDR1 MNHEY and CDR2 SVGAGI. CDR3 coding DNA: TGTGCCAGCAGCTACCTAGCGGGAGGACTCTACGAGCAGTACTTC. Its translation: CASSYLAGGLYEQYF.

This chain uses TRBV30 with TRBJ1-1; D is unresolved. The germline V gene encodes CDR1 GTSNPN and CDR2 SVGIG (reference sequence). The CDR3 runs to 10 residues. Trimming pared 3 bases from V and 8 bases from J, leaving 7 bases between. Written as DNA, the CDR3 is TGTGCCTGGAGCCACGGGGAAGCTTTCTTT. Amino acids: CAWSHGEAFF. Full variable domain (outside the CDR3, taken from reference TRBV30 and TRBJ1-1): SQTIHQWPATLVQPVGSPLSLECTVEGTSNPNLYWYRQAAGRGLQLLFYSVGIGQISSEVPQNLSASRPQDRQFILSSKKLLLSDSGFYLCAWSHGEAFFGQGTRLTVV.

The chain combines TRBV29-1 with TRBJ2-1; D is perhaps TRBD2 (6 bases). V lost 1 base, J lost 2 bases, and 15 bases lay in between. CDR1 is SQVTM and CDR2 is ANQGSEA in the germline V gene. The CDR3 sequence is 16 residues long. The CDR3 sequence is CSVEVEGRGAYNEQFF. Here the CDR3 DNA reads TGCAGCGTTGAAGTTGAGGGGCGGGGAGCCTACAATGAGCAGTTCTTC.

The V call is TRBV12-3 or TRBV12-4, the J call TRBJ2-5; 11 bases are a match to TRBD2. Germline trimming cut 4 bases from V and 1 base from J; bases unmatched to any gene: 2. The CDR3 consists of 15 residues. CDR3 sequence (DNA): TGTGCCAGCAGTTCGGGACTAGCGGTCCAAGAGACCCAGTACTTC. Translating it yields CASSSGLAVQETQYF.

V gene TRBV25-1 combines with J gene TRBJ2-7, with 8 bases fitting TRBD2. The CDR3 sequence is 13 residues long. The germline CDR1 and CDR2 sequences are MGHDK and SYGVNS. J gave up 5 bases and V 4 bases, and 4 bases lay outside the gene matches. The chain's CDR3 is CASSVGSGNEQYF. The CDR3 nucleotides read TGTGCCAGCAGTGTTGGTAGCGGGAACGAGCAGTACTTC.

V is TRBV6-5 and J is TRBJ2-5, with 13 bases lining up with TRBD2. The CDR3 length is 17 residues. V trimming: 0 bases; J trimming: 1 base; junction bases outside the gene matches: 2. Germline values: CDR1 MNHEY, CDR2 SVGAGI. The CDR3 sequence: CASSYSGLAGIQETQYF. CDR3 nucleotide sequence: TGTGCCAGCAGTTACTCGGGACTAGCGGGGATCCAAGAGACCCAGTACTTC.

This rearrangement joins TRBV5-1 to TRBJ2-3, with D possibly matching TRBD2 (5 bases). Germline V lookup: CDR1 SGHRS, CDR2 YFSETQ. Between the trimmed V and J ends, which lost 7 bases and 7 bases, there was a span of 19 bases. The CDR3 runs 14 residues. This CDR3 reads CASLRTGPRNTQYF. The CDR3 DNA reads TGCGCCAGCCTTAGGACTGGCCCCAGGAATACGCAGTATTTT.

The V and J genes are TRBV30 and TRBJ2-7; maybe TRBD1 (6 bases). There are 13 residues in the CDR3. CDR1 is GTSNPN, CDR2 SVGIG, per germline (reference sequence). With 4 bases removed from V and 4 bases from J, the gap between germline ends came to 14 bases. The chain's CDR3 is CAWNTGTGYEQYF. CDR3 DNA sequence: TGTGCCTGGAACACAGGCACAGGGTACGAGCAGTACTTC.

This clonotype has only a few counts. This chain joins TRBV2 and TRBJ2-1, with TRBD2 as a possible D gene (5 bases). From germline, CDR1 is SNHLY and CDR2 FYNNEI. There are 11 residues in the CDR3. V lost 8 bases, J lost 8 bases, and 10 bases lay in between. CDR3 DNA: TGTGCCAGCTCCCCGGGGTATGAGCAGTTCTTC. It codes for CASSPGYEQFF.

V and J are TRBV27 and TRBJ2-1; possible D gene TRBD1, 5 bases. The CDR3 length is 13 residues. V dropped 0 bases and J dropped 7 bases, with 7 bases sitting between them. Per the germline V gene, CDR1 is MNHEY and CDR2 is SMNVEV (reference sequence). The CDR3 coding sequence is TGTGCCAGCAGTTTATCGGGGCTTAATGAGCAGTTCTTC. Its translation: CASSLSGLNEQFF.

The chain recombines TRBV29-1 with TRBJ1-2; D ambiguous. The CDR3 has 11 amino acids. V lost 0 bases and J lost 8, with 7 bases in between. CDR1 is SQVTM, CDR2 ANQGSEA, per germline. The CDR3 here is CSVEDPGGYTF. The CDR3 nucleotides read TGCAGCGTTGAAGATCCAGGAGGCTACACCTTC.

This clonotype was recorded only once. The V call is TRBV29-1, the J call TRBJ2-2; the D is unclear. The CDR3 loop spans 13 amino acids. Trimming shortened V by 1 base and J by 7 bases, and 10 bases separated the two germline ends. Germline values: CDR1 SQVTM, CDR2 ANQGSEA. The CDR3 coding sequence is TGCAGCGTTGAAGGTATAGAAATCGGGGAGCTGTTTTTT. Protein sequence: CSVEGIEIGELFF.

V usage is TRBV7-2 and J usage is TRBJ2-5; either TRBD1 or TRBD2 may supply D (5 bases each). Trimming removed 5 bases from V and 4 bases from J, with 11 bases in between. Germline V CDR1 and CDR2: SGHTA, FQGNSA. This CDR3 has 13 residues. The CDR3 bases are TGTGCCAGCAGCCCCGTGGGGGTAGAGACCCAGTACTTC. It codes for CASSPVGVETQYF.

V usage is TRBV4-3 and J usage is TRBJ1-1; weak D call: TRBD1 (5 bases). Germline V lookup: CDR1 LGHNA, CDR2 YSLEER. V dropped 1 base and J dropped 2 bases, with 11 bases sitting between them. The length of the CDR3 is 15 residues. CDR3 DNA sequence: TGCGCCAGCAGCCAAGCGGCAGGGATAAACACTGAAGCTTTCTTT. As protein: CASSQAAGINTEAFF.

The rearrangement uses TRBV27 and TRBJ2-7; the D gene is possibly TRBD1 (6 bases). Germline loops: CDR1 MNHEY, CDR2 SMNVEV (reference sequence). V dropped 4 bases and J dropped 2 bases, with 9 bases sitting between them. The CDR3 is made up of 13 amino acids. CDR3 coding DNA: TGTGCCAGCAGTTGGACAGCTACCTACGAGCAGTACTTC. Its protein is CASSWTATYEQYF.

The chain recombines TRBV25-1 with TRBJ1-6; the match to TRBD1 covers 7 bases. The CDR3 totals 14 residues. From germline, CDR1 is MGHDK and CDR2 SYGVNS. V was clipped by 8 bases and J by 5 bases; unmatched bases: 6. The chain's CDR3 is CASSSGTDNSPLHF. The CDR3 DNA is TGTGCCAGCTCCTCCGGGACAGATAATTCACCCCTCCACTTT.